Listed here are 24 T cell receptor beta chains from one sample, sequenced in a study of T cell repertoires in cytomegalovirus infection. TCRdb redid the calling of the reads with MiXCR, one entry per CDR3 protein. The data show about 360,000 distinct CDR3 sequences, with 15% to 20% seen just once and roughly 8.7% held by the top ten. The sequenced sample consisted of PBMCs. These receptors were collected from a human donor in good health (CMV status not recorded). Some clones in this sample may be carry-over from other donors' samples.

The chain combines TRBV2 with TRBJ1-1; TRBD1 matches at 9 bases. The CDR3 loop spans 15 amino acids. V lost 8 bases and J lost 3; bases outside the gene matches: 10. Germline-derived CDR1 and CDR2 are SNHLY and FYNNEI. The CDR3 sequence: CASLRDRDSYTEAFF. In DNA, the CDR3 is TGTGCCAGCCTGAGGGACAGGGACAGTTACACTGAAGCTTTCTTT. Full variable domain (remainder filled in from reference TRBV2 and TRBJ1-1): EPEVTQTPSHQVTQMGQEVILRCVPISNHLYFYWYRQILGQKVEFLVSFYNNEISEKSEIFDDQFSVERPDGSNFTLKIRSTKLEDSAMYFCASLRDRDSYTEAFFGQGTRLTVV.

This clonotype was seen a few times. J is TRBJ2-3 and V is TRBV6-1, with D perhaps TRBD2 (5 bases). V was pared by 1 base and J by 5 bases, with 10 bases between. Germline V gives CDR1 MNHNS, CDR2 SASEGT. CDR3 size: 14 residues. The CDR3, as DNA: TGTGCCAGCAGTGAAGTAGAGCGGCGAGATACGCAGTATTTT. It codes for CASSEVERRDTQYF.

This clonotype has a handful of counts. The CDR3 protein is CASSLDRGQFF. As DNA, the CDR3 is TGTGCCAGCAGCCTCGACAGAGGTCAGTTCTTC. This rearrangement joins TRBV6-1 to TRBJ2-1; a weak D match, TRBD1 (5 bases). V shed 6 bases and J shed 13 bases, with 13 bases lying between them. The CDR3 has 11 residues. The germline V gene has CDR1 MNHNS and CDR2 SASEGT.

At least ten counts were recorded for this clonotype. The J gene is TRBJ1-6, the V gene TRBV7-8, with a tentative D call TRBD1 (5 bases). Per the germline V gene, CDR1 is SGHVS and CDR2 is FQNEAQ. V was pared by 6 bases and J by 10 bases, with 13 bases between. The CDR3 extends over 13 amino acids. CDR3 bases: TGTGCCAGCAGTCGGGACTTGGACTCACCCCTCCACTTT. Amino acids: CASSRDLDSPLHF. Full variable domain (outside the CDR3, taken from reference TRBV7-8 and TRBJ1-6): GAGVSQSPRYKVAKRGQDVALRCDPISGHVSLFWYQQALGQGPEFLTYFQNEAQLDKSGLPSDRFFAERPEGSVSTLKIQRTQQEDSAVYLCASSRDLDSPLHFGNGTRLTVT.

This clonotype was counted a few times. The J gene is TRBJ2-1, the V gene TRBV10-1; D unresolved. Trimming pared 0 bases from V and 8 bases from J, leaving 11 bases between. CDR1 WNHNN and CDR2 SYGVQD come from the germline V gene (reference sequence). The CDR3 is 14 amino acids. The chain's CDR3 is CASSESLQAYEQFF. CDR3 sequence (DNA): TGCGCCAGCAGTGAGTCTCTTCAGGCCTATGAGCAGTTCTTC.

The V gene is TRBV3-1, the J gene TRBJ2-7; a weak D match, TRBD1 (7 bases). V dropped 4 bases and J dropped 4 bases, with 14 bases sitting between them. The CDR3 consists of 14 residues. Looked up from germline, CDR1 is LGHDT and CDR2 is YNNKEL (reference sequence). This CDR3 reads CASSPPTGRYEQYF. CDR3 DNA sequence: TGTGCCAGCAGCCCACCGACAGGGAGGTACGAGCAGTACTTC.

This clonotype was counted a few times. CDR3 in DNA: TGTGCCAGCTCCTCCACGGAGGGGTGGGATGAGCAGTTCTTC. Residues: CASSSTEGWDEQFF. The chain couples TRBV7-9 to TRBJ2-1; a weak D match, TRBD2 (6 bases). Trimming stripped 8 bases from V and 8 bases from J, with 19 bases between. The CDR3 loop spans 14 amino acids. CDR1 and CDR2 from the germline V gene are SEHNR and FQNEAQ (reference sequence).

The chain employs TRBV4-1 and TRBJ2-3; D may correspond to TRBD1 or TRBD2 (5 bases each). Trimming cost V 6 bases and J 5 bases, with 21 bases left between them. CDR3 length equals 16 residues. Germline CDR1 reads MGHRA; CDR2 reads YSYEKL. This CDR3 reads CASSRYGGTAGDTQYF. The CDR3 coding sequence is TGCGCCAGCAGTCGATACGGTGGGACCGCCGGAGATACGCAGTATTTT.

Many counts were recorded for this clonotype. This sequence joins TRBV10-3 and TRBJ1-3; the D is unclear. The V and J ends lost 8 bases and 0 bases respectively, with 11 bases between them. The CDR3 runs to 14 residues. Germline lookup yields CDR1 ENHRY and CDR2 SYGVKD. CDR3 sequence reads: CAIHSTLSGNTIYF. Here the CDR3 DNA reads TGTGCCATCCACAGCACCCTCTCTGGAAACACCATATATTTT.

Ten or more counts support this clonotype. CDR3 coding DNA: TGTGCCAGCAGCTCGGGACAGTTTCAAGAGACCCAGTACTTC. Residues: CASSSGQFQETQYF. This chain connects TRBV7-2 to TRBJ2-5; TRBD1 aligns across 7 bases. Germline loops: CDR1 SGHTA, CDR2 FQGNSA. The CDR3 sequence is 14 residues long. V gave up 4 bases and J gave up 2 bases; unmatched junction bases: 4.

At least ten counts were recorded for this clonotype. The CDR3 sequence: CAISYGQANTGELFF. The CDR3 DNA follows: TGTGCCATCAGCTACGGACAGGCGAACACCGGGGAGCTGTTTTTT. The chain couples TRBV10-3 to TRBJ2-2; 7 bases line up with TRBD1. V shed 6 bases and J 0 bases; nucleotides not matched to a gene: 4. This CDR3 comprises 15 residues. Germline V CDR1 and CDR2: ENHRY, SYGVKD.

This clonotype has just a few counts. This chain uses TRBV20-1 with TRBJ1-1; 7 nucleotides line up with TRBD1. The germline V gene has CDR1 DFQATT and CDR2 SNEGSKA (reference sequence). The CDR3 totals 14 residues. V gave up 6 bases and J gave up 3 bases; unmatched junction bases: 10. CDR3 nucleotide sequence: TGCAGTGCCAGGGAGGGACAGCGTTACACTGAAGCTTTCTTT. It translates to CSAREGQRYTEAFF.

This clonotype has at least ten counts. J is TRBJ2-3 and V is TRBV6-5, with 8 bases aligning to TRBD1. The CDR3 has 14 residues. The germline gives CDR1 MNHEY, CDR2 SVGAGI. V trimming: 8 bases; J trimming: 3 bases; junction bases outside the gene matches: 7. CDR3 in amino acids: CASLDRGLTDTQYF. In DNA form, the CDR3 reads TGTGCCAGCCTTGACAGGGGCTTGACAGATACGCAGTATTTT.

The V and J genes are TRBV11-2 and TRBJ2-7; D perhaps matches TRBD1 (6 bases). This CDR3 is 11 amino acids long. Germline V CDR1 and CDR2: SGHAT, FQNNGV. Trimming removed 2 bases from V and 10 bases from J, with 9 bases in between. CDR3 sequence: CASSLQGIQYF. CDR3 in DNA: TGTGCCAGCAGCTTACAGGGGATCCAGTACTTC.

This clonotype was seen ten or more times. The gene calls are TRBV28 and TRBJ2-3; TRBD1 matches 10 bases. J was trimmed by 0 bases and V by 4 bases; bases with no gene match: 1. Germline loops: CDR1 MDHEN, CDR2 SYDVKM. The CDR3 consists of 15 residues. In DNA, the CDR3 is TGTGCCAGCAGTTGGACAGGGGGGAGCACAGATACGCAGTATTTT. Its protein product is CASSWTGGSTDTQYF. Full variable domain (missing parts from reference TRBV28 and TRBJ2-3): DVKVTQSSRYLVKRTGEKVFLECVQDMDHENMFWYRQDPGLGLRLIYFSYDVKMKEKGDIPEGYSVSREKKERFSLILESASTNQTSMYLCASSWTGGSTDTQYFGPGTRLTVL.

This clonotype appeared many times. The V gene is TRBV7-2, the J gene TRBJ2-3, with D possibly matching TRBD2 (6 bases). Germline CDR1 reads SGHTA; CDR2 reads FQGNSA. V was shortened by 5 bases and J by 5 bases, with 11 bases between the two germline ends. The CDR3 loop spans 13 amino acids. The CDR3 region has the DNA TGTGCCAGCAGCCCTACGGGACTAGATACGCAGTATTTT. Its protein product is CASSPTGLDTQYF. The full variable domain, in which reference TRBV7-2 and TRBJ2-3 provide the parts outside the CDR3, is GAGVSQSPSNKVTEKGKDVELRCDPISGHTALYWYRQSLGQGLEFLIYFQGNSAPDKSGLPSDRFSAERTGGSVSTLTIQRTQQEDSAVYLCASSPTGLDTQYFGPGTRLTVL.

The chain joins TRBV20-1 to TRBJ2-1; tentative D call: TRBD2 (5 bases). The CDR3 is 14 amino acids. Germline V gene sequence: CDR1 DFQATT, CDR2 SNEGSKA (reference sequence). V lost 6 bases and J lost 0, with 12 bases in between. CDR3 nucleotides: TGCAGTGCCAGGACTCCGGGCTCCTACAATGAGCAGTTCTTC. Translated: CSARTPGSYNEQFF.

The table lists this clonotype with a few counts. J is TRBJ1-4 and V is TRBV2; 12 nucleotides match TRBD1. Germline values: CDR1 SNHLY, CDR2 FYNNEI. V trimming: 3 bases; J trimming: 10 bases; junction bases outside the gene matches: 6. The CDR3 runs to 15 residues. As DNA, the CDR3 is TGTGCCAGCAGTGATGGGGACAGGGGGCTTCGAAAACTGTTTTTT. Protein: CASSDGDRGLRKLFF.

This clonotype occurred a few times. The V and J genes are TRBV10-3 and TRBJ2-1; D possibly corresponds to TRBD2 (6 bases). Trimming removed 2 bases at V and 3 bases at J, with 14 bases between. Germline V gene sequence: CDR1 ENHRY, CDR2 SYGVKD. The CDR3 totals 16 residues. The CDR3 DNA sequence: TGTGCCATCAGTGAGCCCCCTACGGGAGTCTACAATGAGCAGTTCTTC. This sequence encodes CAISEPPTGVYNEQFF.

This chain uses TRBV5-1 with TRBJ2-7, with D perhaps TRBD1 or TRBD2 (6 bases each). Between the trimmed V and J ends, which lost 4 bases and 0 bases, there was a span of 17 bases. This CDR3 contains 16 residues. CDR1 is SGHRS, CDR2 YFSETQ, per germline. This CDR3 is CASSLEGGTSSYEQYF. CDR3 in DNA: TGCGCCAGCAGCCTCGAGGGGGGCACAAGCTCCTACGAGCAGTACTTC.

This clonotype was counted ten times or more. The gene calls are TRBV7-9 and TRBJ2-3; TRBD1 or TRBD2 may be the D gene (6 bases each). Trimming removed 7 bases at V and 7 bases at J, with 21 bases between. CDR3 length equals 15 residues. Germline CDR1 reads SEHNR; CDR2 reads FQNEAQ (reference sequence). CDR3 nucleotides: TGTGCCAGCACCTCCCCACCGGGGGCTATATATACGCAGTATTTT. Translation: CASTSPPGAIYTQYF.

This rearrangement joins TRBV7-2 to TRBJ2-7; D may be TRBD1 (6 bases). This CDR3 contains 13 residues. CDR1 and CDR2 from the germline V gene are SGHTA and FQGNSA. Trimming stripped 1 base from V and 11 bases from J, with 15 bases between. The CDR3 bases are TGTGCCAGCAGCTTAGGGGGGTCAAAGGGGGAGTACTTC. Its protein product is CASSLGGSKGEYF.

The chain is built from TRBV28 and TRBJ1-1; D gene uncertain. Germline-derived CDR1 and CDR2 are MDHEN and SYDVKM. Trimming took off 4 bases at V and 2 bases at J, with 14 bases between the two ends. CDR3 length equals 15 residues. The CDR3 DNA reads as TGTGCCAGCAGTTATTTAGGATGGGGAAACACTGAAGCTTTCTTT. Residues: CASSYLGWGNTEAFF.

In its sample, this clonotype was seen many times. V gene TRBV7-2 combines with J gene TRBJ2-5; the D gene is possibly TRBD1 (7 bases). The CDR3 length is 15 residues. The ends were cut back, 1 base at V and 9 bases at J, with 18 bases in the middle. The germline V gene encodes CDR1 SGHTA and CDR2 FQGNSA. This chain's CDR3 is CASSLVGGVQGAQYF. CDR3 coding DNA: TGTGCCAGCAGCTTAGTGGGCGGGGTGCAGGGGGCCCAGTACTTC.